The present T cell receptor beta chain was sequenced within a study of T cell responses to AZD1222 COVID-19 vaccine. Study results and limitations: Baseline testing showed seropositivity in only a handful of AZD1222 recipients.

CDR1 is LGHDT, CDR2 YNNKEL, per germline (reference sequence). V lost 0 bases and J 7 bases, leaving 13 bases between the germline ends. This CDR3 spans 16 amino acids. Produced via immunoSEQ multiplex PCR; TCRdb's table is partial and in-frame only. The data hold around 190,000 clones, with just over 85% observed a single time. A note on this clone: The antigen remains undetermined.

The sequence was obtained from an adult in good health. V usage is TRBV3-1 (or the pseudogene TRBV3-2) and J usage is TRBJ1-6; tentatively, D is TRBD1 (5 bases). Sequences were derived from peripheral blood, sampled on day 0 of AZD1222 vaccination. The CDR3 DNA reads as TGTGCCAGCAGCCAAGATTCGTCAGGGCCCAATTCACCCCTCCACTTT. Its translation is CASSQDSSGPNSPLHF.